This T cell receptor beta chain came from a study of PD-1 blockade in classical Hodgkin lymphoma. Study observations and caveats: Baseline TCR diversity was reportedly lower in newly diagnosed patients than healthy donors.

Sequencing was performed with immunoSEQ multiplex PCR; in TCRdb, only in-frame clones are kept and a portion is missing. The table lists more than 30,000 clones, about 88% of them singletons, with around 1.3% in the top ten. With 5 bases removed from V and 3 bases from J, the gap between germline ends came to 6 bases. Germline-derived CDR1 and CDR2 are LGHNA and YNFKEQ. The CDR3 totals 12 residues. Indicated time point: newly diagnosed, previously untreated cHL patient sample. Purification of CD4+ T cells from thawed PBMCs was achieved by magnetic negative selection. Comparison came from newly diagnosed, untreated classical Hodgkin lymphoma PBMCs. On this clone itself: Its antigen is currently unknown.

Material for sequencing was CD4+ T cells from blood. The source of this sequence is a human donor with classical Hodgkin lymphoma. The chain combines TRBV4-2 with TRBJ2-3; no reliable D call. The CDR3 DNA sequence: TGTGCCAGCAGCTTGGATACAGATACGCAGTATTTT. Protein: CASSLDTDTQYF.